One sample yielded the 14 T cell receptor beta chains listed below, sequenced in a study of blood T cells in healthy people across ages. Then a second PCR, running roughly 7 to 12 cycles, was carried out with a sample-barcoded 5' primer and a J-beta primer mix. TCRdb analysed the 5' RACE reads with MiXCR anew, one entry per CDR3 protein. The table shows about 830,000 distinct CDR3 sequences, with around 62% occurring only once. Sequencing was done on a sample of blood. Receptor source: a man aged 30 to 45 in good health.

This clonotype has more than one count but fewer than ten. V and J are TRBV29-1 and TRBJ2-6; the D gene could be TRBD1 or TRBD2 (6 bases each). The CDR3 totals 15 residues. The V end was cut by 4 bases, the J end by 5 bases, with 15 bases between. CDR1 is SQVTM and CDR2 is ANQGSEA in the germline V gene. CDR3 in DNA: TGCAGCGTTGCTTTGGGGGGCAACTGGGCCAACGTCCTGACTTTC. Its translation: CSVALGGNWANVLTF.

This clonotype was detected once. J is TRBJ2-1 and V is TRBV12-3 or TRBV12-4, with unresolved D. V lost 6 bases and J 7 bases, leaving 16 bases between the germline ends. This CDR3 is 14 amino acids long. CDR3 sequence reads: CASSPTPTRNEQFF. CDR3 bases: TGTGCCAGCAGCCCCACCCCAACGAGAAATGAGCAGTTCTTC.

This clonotype was seen a few times. This rearrangement joins TRBV13 to TRBJ2-6; possibly TRBD1 for D (6 bases). Looked up from germline, CDR1 is PRHDT and CDR2 is FYEKMQ (reference sequence). Trimming pared 6 bases from V and 0 bases from J, leaving 12 bases between. The CDR3 loop spans 16 amino acids. In nucleotides, the CDR3 is TGTGCCAGCAGTTTTCGAGGGGGCTCTGGGGCCAACGTCCTGACTTTC. This translates into CASSFRGGSGANVLTF.

The chain has TRBV29-1 and TRBJ2-1, with D perhaps TRBD2 (6 bases). This CDR3 is built from 13 residues. The germline gives CDR1 SQVTM, CDR2 ANQGSEA. The ends were cut back, 3 bases at V and 8 bases at J, with 14 bases in the middle. CDR3 sequence: CSVDGGTVDEQFF. The CDR3 DNA is TGCAGCGTTGACGGAGGGACGGTCGATGAGCAGTTCTTC.

The chain carries TRBV12-3 or TRBV12-4 and TRBJ2-1, with TRBD2 identical over 7 bases. This CDR3 has 13 residues. The junction had 8 bases not matched to a gene; V was cut back by 11 bases and J by 4 bases. The CDR3 DNA is TGTGCCGGCCAATCTAGCGGTTACAATGAGCAGTTCTTC. This encodes CAGQSSGYNEQFF.

The chain joins TRBV7-9 to TRBJ2-1; 9 bases are shared with TRBD2. Germline CDR1 SEHNR, CDR2 FQNEAQ (reference sequence). The V gene end was trimmed by 5 bases and the J gene end by 3 bases; junction bases not matched to a gene: 11. The CDR3 covers 17 residues. In DNA, the CDR3 is TGTGCCAGCAGCGCCTCGGCTAGCGGGAATATCTACAATGAGCAGTTCTTC. Encoded protein: CASSASASGNIYNEQFF.

This chain joins TRBV29-1 and TRBJ2-4, with D hard to call. With the DNA end fitting TRBJ2-7 better, the J assignment may be wrong. The CDR3 is 14 residues long. Germline CDR1 and CDR2: SQVTM and ANQGSEA. The DNA of the CDR3 is TGCAGCGTTGAAGCCGGGTTACCCTTTCGCGAGCAGTACTTC. It yields the protein CSVEAGLPFREQYF.

This clonotype was counted only a few times. The CDR3 DNA reads TGTGCCAGCAGCCAAGATGAAACAGAGTATCAGCCCCAGCATTTT. Encoded protein: CASSQDETEYQPQHF. This chain uses TRBV14 with TRBJ1-5; no clear D gene. Germline values: CDR1 SGHDN, CDR2 FVKESK. The CDR3 is 15 amino acids. The germline V and J ends were trimmed by 0 bases and 5 bases, with 11 bases remaining between them.

V is TRBV10-3 and J is TRBJ2-7; 8 bases are a match to TRBD2. The V gene's germline CDR1 is ENHRY and CDR2 SYGVKD. The CDR3 loop spans 15 amino acids. With 2 bases clipped from V and 8 bases from J, the junction kept 11 bases outside the gene matches. The CDR3 DNA sequence: TGTGCCATCAGTGAGAACGGTAGCGGGGAGTCTCAGCAGTACTTC. This sequence encodes CAISENGSGESQQYF.

J is TRBJ2-1 and V is TRBV11-1; no reliable D call. Germline V CDR1 and CDR2: SGHAT, FQDESV (reference sequence). The CDR3 runs to 14 residues. V lost 5 bases to trimming and J lost 3 bases, with 11 bases between them. CDR3 sequence reads: CASSPQPDYNEQFF. The CDR3 DNA reads TGTGCCAGCAGCCCGCAGCCCGACTACAATGAGCAGTTCTTC. Supplemented by reference TRBV11-1 and TRBJ2-1, the full variable domain reads EAEVAQSPRYKITEKSQAVAFWCDPISGHATLYWYRQILGQGPELLVQFQDESVVDDSQLPKDRFSAERLKGVDSTLKIQPAELGDSAMYLCASSPQPDYNEQFFGPGTRLTVL.

The chain links TRBV7-9 to TRBJ2-1, with D tentatively TRBD1 (5 bases). V shed 5 bases and J shed 5 bases, with 25 bases lying between them. In germline, CDR1 is SEHNR, CDR2 FQNEAQ (reference sequence). The CDR3 covers 18 residues. The CDR3 DNA sequence: TGTGCCAGCAGCCCCGAAAGTGGGGCAGGCTTAGTAAACAATGAGCAGTTCTTC. Translated, it gives CASSPESGAGLVNNEQFF.

This clonotype has more than one count but fewer than ten. This chain joins TRBV20-1 and TRBJ2-5, with 9 bases that match TRBD2. From germline, CDR1 is DFQATT and CDR2 SNEGSKA (reference sequence). J lost 3 bases, V lost 1 base, and 6 bases had no gene match. The CDR3 runs to 15 residues. As DNA, the CDR3 is TGCAGTGCTAGAGGGACGAGACTAGCGGAAGAGACCCAGTACTTC. Its protein product is CSARGTRLAEETQYF.

The chain recombines TRBV20-1 with TRBJ2-3, with unresolved D. The CDR3 runs 12 residues. V lost 2 bases to trimming and J lost 2 bases, with 5 bases between them. Germline V lookup: CDR1 DFQATT, CDR2 SNEGSKA (reference sequence). The CDR3 reads CSARQSTDTQYF. CDR3 nucleotides: TGCAGTGCTAGACAGTCCACAGATACGCAGTATTTT.

Note on this clonotype: This may arise from a read error, as a much more abundant clone is one base away. The V gene is TRBV5-1, the J gene TRBJ2-7, with D possibly being TRBD1 (5 bases). TRBJ2-5 explains the end of the DNA better; the J call may be wrong. This CDR3 spans 15 amino acids. Germline-derived CDR1 and CDR2 are SGHRS and YFSETQ. The CDR3 DNA sequence: TGCGCCAGCAGCTCCAGGGTTTTTTCGTCATGGACCCAGTACTTC. This encodes CASSSRVFSSWTQYF.